This T cell receptor beta chain came from a study of cytomegalovirus exposure and HLA in healthy donors. Whole-study context: Of several hundred genotyped donors, roughly 81% grouped in the Caucasian-associated ancestry cluster. Regarding the study as a whole: Rarity characterized most TCR sequences, yet some public TCRs appeared in many donors.

The PCR contained 60 Vbeta and 13 Jbeta primers. Sequencing was performed with immunoSEQ multiplex PCR; in TCRdb, only in-frame clones are kept and a portion is missing. The sample records around 220,000 clones, about three quarters being singletons. The CDR3 is made up of 14 amino acids. V lost 4 bases to trimming and J lost 5 bases, with 15 bases between them. The germline CDR1 and CDR2 sequences are LNHNV and YYDKDF (reference sequence). On this clone: No antigen is known for it.

This TCR came from a man aged 40-49 years in good health and CMV-seronegative. Sequencing was carried out using PBMCs. The V gene is TRBV15, the J gene TRBJ2-7; TRBD2 might be the D (6 bases). CDR3 residues: CATSIGGSGNEQYF. CDR3 nucleotides: TGTGCCACCAGCATTGGGGGGAGCGGAAACGAGCAGTACTTC.